Following are 18 T cell receptor beta chains from one sample sequenced in a study of T cell clonality in common variable immunodeficiency. Profiling relied on immunoSEQ multiplex PCR, and the TCRdb table lists in-frame clones only, not all of them. This sample carries roughly 51,000 clones, none of them present only once. The sequenced sample consisted of peripheral blood mononuclear cells. These receptors all come from a person between 18 and 75 years old in good health.

This clone was found many times. CDR3 DNA (partial): TGTGCCAGCAGCTCACGACAGCGCTACAATGAG. Its translation: CASSSRQRYNE. The entire CDR3 protein reads CASSSRQRYNEQFF. The genes are TRBV5-4 and TRBJ2-1; possibly TRBD1 for D (5 bases). The read stops 3 residues short of the end of the CDR3; the missing end is completed from the germline J gene. The CDR3 totals 14 residues. The germline gives CDR1 SGHNT, CDR2 YYREEE (reference sequence). Between the trimmed V and J ends, which lost 3 bases and 3 bases, there was a span of 10 bases.

At least ten counts were recorded for this clone. The CDR3 end is not reached by the read, which stops 3 residues before it; the germline J gene fills it in. The identical CDR3 is also encoded by other nucleotide sequences in the sample. V usage is TRBV7-8 and J usage is TRBJ1-5, with 12 positions matching TRBD1. V dropped 4 bases and J dropped 6; count of bases not matched to a gene: 4. This CDR3 spans 15 amino acids. Germline values: CDR1 SGHVS, CDR2 FQNEAQ. The part of the CDR3 DNA that was read is TGTGCCAGCAGCTCCGGGACAGGGGGCGGTCAGCCC. This gives the protein CASSSGTGGGQP. The CDR3 in its entirety is CASSSGTGGGQPQHF.

This clone appeared many times. The read finishes 3 residues shy of the CDR3 end, and the germline J gene is used to complete it. The chain recombines TRBV18 with TRBJ2-5; 7 nucleotides line up with TRBD2. The germline CDR1 and CDR2 sequences are KGHSH and LQKENI. The trim removed 0 bases at V and 5 bases at J, leaving 6 bases unmatched. The CDR3 sequence is 15 residues long. The CDR3 sequence: CASSPPSGVAETQYF. The CDR3 DNA, read in part, is TGTGCCAGCTCACCACCAAGCGGGGTTGCTGAGACC.

To note about this clone: Sequencing ends 3 residues short of the CDR3 end; the germline J gene provides the rest. The chain joins TRBV11-1 to TRBJ2-7; D is unclear. V was cut by 3 bases and J by 2 bases, with 8 bases left in between. The CDR3 length is 13 residues. CDR1 SGHAT and CDR2 FQDESV come from the germline V gene (reference sequence). Incomplete CDR3 DNA: TGTGCCAGCAGCTTCCAGATTACCTACGAG. Amino acid sequence: CASSFQITYE. The CDR3 in its entirety is CASSFQITYEQYF.

This clone was seen a few times. Coverage ceases 3 residues before the CDR3 finishes, and the germline J gene fills in the end. The rearrangement joins TRBV2 to TRBJ1-2; 8 bases are a match to TRBD1. Germline V gene data show CDR1 as SNHLY and CDR2 as FYNNEI. The CDR3 covers 13 residues. The V segment lost 7 bases and the J segment 3 bases; nucleotides outside the gene matches: 4. CDR3 DNA, as far as it was read: TGTGCCAGCACCCTGGACAGGGACTATGGC. The encoded protein is CASTLDRDYG. Given in full, the CDR3 is CASTLDRDYGYTF.

This clone was picked up many times. The read terminates 3 residues ahead of where the CDR3 ends, so the germline J gene completes it. V and J are TRBV7-8 and TRBJ2-1, with 9 nucleotides matching TRBD1. V trimming: 5 bases; J trimming: 8 bases; junction bases outside the gene matches: 13. The CDR3 is 16 amino acids. Germline V CDR1 and CDR2: SGHVS, FQNEAQ. The part of the CDR3 DNA that was read is TGTGCCAGCAGCGCCCAACCGGGACAGGGACTCTATGAG. Its translation: CASSAQPGQGLYE. The entire CDR3 protein reads CASSAQPGQGLYEQFF.

This clone was observed at least ten times. The read finishes 3 residues shy of the CDR3 end, and the germline J gene is used to complete it. The chain links TRBV20-1 to TRBJ1-4; 8 nucleotides line up with TRBD1. Germline trimming cut 3 bases from V and 8 bases from J; bases unmatched to any gene: 5. Germline CDR1 is DFQATT and CDR2 is SNEGSKA (reference sequence). CDR3 length: 13 amino acids. The CDR3 sequence: CSASPGGREKLFF. CDR3 DNA, as far as it was read: TGCAGTGCTAGTCCAGGGGGCCGGGAAAAA.

This clone was counted many times. The read terminates 3 residues before the CDR3 end, so the remaining end is supplied by the germline J gene. The rearrangement links TRBV2 to TRBJ1-1, with TRBD1 as a possible D gene (5 bases). The CDR3 sequence is 12 residues long. Germline CDR1 SNHLY, CDR2 FYNNEI. CDR3 region: CASSLDRGEAFF. The sequenced part of the CDR3 DNA is TGTGCCAGCAGTCTTGACAGAGGGGAA.

The sample holds many counts of this clone. Read coverage stops 3 residues before the CDR3 terminus; the germline J gene supplies the remainder. This chain connects TRBV7-9 to TRBJ2-5, with 9 positions matching TRBD1. With V trimmed by 3 bases and J by 2 bases, 4 bases remained unmatched. This CDR3 contains 15 residues. Germline V gives CDR1 SEHNR, CDR2 FQNEAQ (reference sequence). CDR3 amino acids: CASSLGQGPQETQYF. Incomplete CDR3 DNA: TGTGCCAGCAGCTTGGGACAGGGTCCTCAAGAGACC.

This clone was picked up many times. The CDR3 extends 3 residues past the end of the read, so its final part is completed from the germline J gene. The chain couples TRBV19 to TRBJ1-4, with 9 bases aligning to TRBD1. Germline CDR1 LNHDA, CDR2 SQIVND (reference sequence). J was trimmed by 3 bases and V by 5 bases; bases with no gene match: 4. This CDR3 has 15 amino acids. The DNA read from the CDR3 is TGTGCCAGTAGTCCCCGGACAGGGGCTAATGAAAAA. Its translation is CASSPRTGANEK. The whole CDR3 sequence is CASSPRTGANEKLFF.

The sample holds many counts of this clone. From the germline J gene comes the end of the CDR3, since the read stops 3 residues before it. The chain is built from TRBV6-2 or TRBV6-3 and TRBJ1-1; tentative D call: TRBD1 (6 bases). The CDR3 covers 14 residues. Deletions cut 4 bases from V and 1 base from J, with 10 bases between. From germline, CDR1 is MNHEY and CDR2 SVGEGT. CDR3 region: CASSWDTGNTEAFF. CDR3 DNA (partial): TGTGCCAGCAGTTGGGACACAGGGAACACTGAA.

This clone came up many times. The covered CDR3 bases are TGTGCCAGCAGCACCGACAGGGATGCTGAG. Residues: CASSTDRDAE. Given in full, the CDR3 is CASSTDRDAEQFF. The rearrangement uses TRBV11-2 and TRBJ2-1; 7 bases map to TRBD1. The read stops 3 residues short of the end of the CDR3; the missing end is completed from the germline J gene. V shed 5 bases and J 9 bases; nucleotides not matched to a gene: 7. The CDR3 spans 13 residues. Germline CDR1 SGHAT, CDR2 FQNNGV.

This clone occurred many times. The sequence runs out 3 residues before the end of the CDR3; the remainder is reconstructed from the germline J gene. The rearrangement uses TRBV20-1 and TRBJ2-1; 9 bases map to TRBD2. The CDR3 consists of 15 residues. Germline assignment: CDR1 DFQATT and CDR2 SNEGSKA (reference sequence). V was pared by 6 bases and J by 6 bases, with 12 bases of the junction left unmatched. The CDR3 region is CSAYSTLAGLNEQFF. The part of the CDR3 DNA that was read is TGCAGTGCCTACTCAACTCTAGCGGGGCTCAATGAG.

Many counts were recorded for this clone. The sequenced fragment ends 3 residues before the CDR3 boundary, so the rest is inferred from the germline J gene. The chain links TRBV5-6 to TRBJ2-7; D remains unclear. With 7 bases removed from V and 1 base from J, the gap between germline ends came to 18 bases. The CDR3 totals 15 residues. Germline-derived CDR1 and CDR2 are SGHDT and YYEEEE. CDR3 bases read: TGTGCCAGCTCCAAATGGCCCCCAGATTCCTACGAG. This encodes CASSKWPPDSYE. The complete CDR3 reads CASSKWPPDSYEQYF.

This clone was observed at least ten times. From the germline J gene comes the end of the CDR3, since the read stops 3 residues before it. The chain recombines TRBV20-1 with TRBJ2-7; the match to TRBD1 covers 12 bases. The CDR3 contains 17 residues. J was trimmed by 5 bases and V by 5 bases; bases with no gene match: 16. Per the germline V gene, CDR1 is DFQATT and CDR2 is SNEGSKA (reference sequence). The CDR3 reads CSAHPISPGTGGHEQYF. The sequenced part of the CDR3 DNA is TGCAGTGCTCATCCCATCTCTCCCGGGACAGGGGGCCACGAG.

This clone was counted many times. The observed sequence ends 3 residues before the CDR3 terminus, with the missing tail filled in from the germline J gene. The rearrangement joins TRBV5-1 to TRBJ1-5; D gene ambiguous. Per germline, CDR1 SGHRS and CDR2 YFSETQ. Trimming removed 5 bases at V and 5 bases at J, with 11 bases between. This CDR3 spans 13 amino acids. CDR3 sequence: CASSETPDQPQHF. The CDR3 DNA, read in part, is TGCGCCAGCAGTGAGACACCAGATCAGCCC.

The sample holds many counts of this clone. The CDR3 extends 3 residues past the end of the read, so its final part is completed from the germline J gene. This chain joins TRBV5-1 and TRBJ1-1; D is uncertain. Trimming removed 0 bases from V and 0 bases from J, with 3 bases in between. The CDR3 contains 13 residues. Per the germline V gene, CDR1 is SGHRS and CDR2 is YFSETQ. The CDR3 DNA, read in part, is TGCGCCAGCAGCTTGGCCGTGAACACTGAA. Amino acids: CASSLAVNTE. The complete CDR3 protein is CASSLAVNTEAFF. The complete variable domain, with remaining parts taken from reference TRBV5-1 and TRBJ1-1, reads KAGVTQTPRYLIKTRGQQVTLSCSPISGHRSVSWYQQTPGQGLQFLFEYFSETQRNKGNFPGRFSGRQFSNSRSEMNVSTLELGDSALYLCASSLAVNTEAFFGQGTRLTVV.

The sample holds a few counts of this clone. The CDR3 end lies 3 residues beyond the end of the read and is filled in from the germline J gene. The J gene is TRBJ1-3, the V gene TRBV19, with a possible D match to TRBD1 (5 bases). The germline gives CDR1 LNHDA, CDR2 SQIVND (reference sequence). The CDR3 runs 11 residues. CDR3 loop: CGTSSGNTIYF. The sequenced CDR3 bases are TGTGGGACAAGCTCTGGAAACACC.